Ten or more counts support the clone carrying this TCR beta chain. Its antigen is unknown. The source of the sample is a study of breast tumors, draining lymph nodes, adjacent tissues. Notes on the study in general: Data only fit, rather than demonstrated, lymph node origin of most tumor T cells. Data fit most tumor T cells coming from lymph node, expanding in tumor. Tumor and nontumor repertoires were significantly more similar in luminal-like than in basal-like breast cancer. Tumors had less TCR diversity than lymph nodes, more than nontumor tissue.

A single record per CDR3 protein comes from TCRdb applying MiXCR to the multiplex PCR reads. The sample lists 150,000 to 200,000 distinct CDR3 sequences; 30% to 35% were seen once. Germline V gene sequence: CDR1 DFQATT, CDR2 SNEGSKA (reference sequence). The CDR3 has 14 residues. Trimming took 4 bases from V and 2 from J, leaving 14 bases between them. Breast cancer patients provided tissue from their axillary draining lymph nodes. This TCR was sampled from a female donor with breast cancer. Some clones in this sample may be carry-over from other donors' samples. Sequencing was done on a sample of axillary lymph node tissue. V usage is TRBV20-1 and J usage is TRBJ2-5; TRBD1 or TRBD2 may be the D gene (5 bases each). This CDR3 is CSAKTGLGQETQYF. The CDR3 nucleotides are TGCAGTGCTAAGACGGGGCTGGGGCAAGAGACCCAGTACTTC.